These 18 T cell receptor gamma chains share one sample of origin, sequenced in a study of Vδ1+ human thymocytes. General study results and limits: Highly polyclonal TRG and TRD repertoires with Gaussian CDR3 length distributions appeared in thymus.

The template was reverse-transcribed extracted RNA. Multiplex PCR used pooled V-gene forward primers and a constant-region reverse primer to amplify CDR3s. TCRdb reapplied CATT to the multiplex PCR reads. In the table there are about 36,000 gamma-chain clones, 20% to 25% of which are singletons. For these TCRs, the target antigens are not known. Specimen: Vdelta1+ gamma-delta thymocytes from the thymus. Indicated subset: FACS-sorted CD3+ TCRalphabeta- TCRVdelta1+ TCRVdelta2- thymocytes. These receptors all come from a girl in the first two years of life who had congenital heart surgery.

Only a few counts were recorded for this clone. V and J are TRGV8 and TRGJP2. V lost 3 bases and J lost 4; bases outside the gene matches: 5. This CDR3 spans 14 amino acids. From germline, CDR1 is VENAVY and CDR2 YDSYNSRV. The CDR3 region is CATWDLYSDWIKTF. In DNA form, the CDR3 reads TGTGCCACCTGGGATCTCTATAGTGATTGGATCAAGACGTTT.

The gene calls are TRGV3 and TRGJ1 or TRGJ2. This CDR3 has 14 amino acids. Germline CDR1 VTNTFY, CDR2 YDVSTARD (reference sequence). Unmatched junction bases numbered 10, after V lost 2 bases and J lost 6 bases. CDR3 in DNA: TGTGCCACCTGGGACACTTACGTAGGTTATAAGAAACTCTTT. Translated: CATWDTYVGYKKLF.

The chain recombines TRGV3 with TRGJ1 or TRGJ2. CDR3 size: 15 residues. Germline V gives CDR1 VTNTFY, CDR2 YDVSTARD (reference sequence). J lost 3 bases, V lost 0 bases, and 8 bases had no gene match. This chain's CDR3 is CATWDRPILYYKKLF. Here the CDR3 DNA reads TGTGCCACCTGGGACAGGCCCATACTTTATTATAAGAAACTCTTT.

The chain joins TRGV2 to TRGJ1 or TRGJ2. The germline gives CDR1 EGSNGY, CDR2 YDSYNSKV. Trimming took 0 bases from V and 6 from J; bases not matched to a gene: 8. The CDR3 has 14 residues. The CDR3 nucleotides are TGTGCCACCTGGGACGGGCGATCGAGTTATAAGAAACTCTTT. Translation: CATWDGRSSYKKLF.

This chain uses TRGV4 with TRGJ1 or TRGJ2. The CDR3 sequence is 14 residues long. Germline CDR1 EGSTGY, CDR2 YDSYTSSV. The junction had 8 bases not matched to a gene; V was cut back by 2 bases and J by 4 bases. CDR3 DNA: TGTGCCACCTGGGATGCCGGGGGCTATTATAAGAAACTCTTT. Protein product: CATWDAGGYYKKLF.

This clone showed up just a few times. A much larger clone lies a single base off, so this may be a read error. The V call is TRGV2, the J call TRGJ1 or TRGJ2. J lost 5 bases, V lost 5 bases, and 6 bases had no gene match. CDR1 EGSNGY and CDR2 YDSYNSKV come from the germline V gene. This CDR3 is built from 12 residues. CDR3 DNA sequence: TGTGCCACCTGGGTCAGGGATTATAAGAAACTCTTT. Translating gives CATWVRDYKKLF.

A few counts support this clone. V and J are TRGV8 and TRGJ1 or TRGJ2. This CDR3 has 14 amino acids. In germline, CDR1 is VENAVY, CDR2 YDSYNSRV. J lost 3 bases, V lost 2 bases, and 7 bases had no gene match. The CDR3 DNA reads as TGTGCCACCTGGGATACCGAAACTTATTATAAGAAACTCTTT. Translation: CATWDTETYYKKLF.

This clone has only a few counts. One end of the junction varies from germline; a read error may be responsible. Other DNA sequences in the same sample also yield this CDR3. V is TRGV9 and J is TRGJ1 or TRGJ2. Germline V gene sequence: CDR1 GITISATS, CDR2 ISYDGTV (reference sequence). The CDR3 covers 10 residues. The CDR3: CALWEWKLVF. CDR3 DNA sequence: TGTGCCTTGTGGGAGTGGAAGTTGGTCTTT.

A few counts support this clone. The chain links TRGV9 to TRGJ1 or TRGJ2. Per the germline V gene, CDR1 is GITISATS and CDR2 is ISYDGTV (reference sequence). This CDR3 comprises 15 residues. Losses at the gene ends were 3 bases for V and 0 bases for J; bases not matched to a gene: 8. The CDR3 DNA reads TGTGCCTTGTGGGAGCTCCCTCAGAATTATTATAAGAAACTCTTT. Residues: CALWELPQNYYKKLF.

V is TRGV3 and J is TRGJ1 or TRGJ2. After removal of 0 bases from V and 3 bases from J, the junction contained 8 bases not matched to a gene. Germline-derived CDR1 and CDR2 are VTNTFY and YDVSTARD (reference sequence). The CDR3 runs 15 residues. CDR3 amino acids: CATWDRPRIYYKKLF. CDR3 nucleotides: TGTGCCACCTGGGACAGGCCGCGGATTTATTATAAGAAACTCTTT.

A remark on this clone: This specimen includes other DNA sequences encoding the same CDR3. This chain connects TRGV2 to TRGJ1 or TRGJ2. J gave up 6 bases and V 0 bases, and 8 bases lay outside the gene matches. Germline V gene lookup returns CDR1 EGSNGY and CDR2 YDSYNSKV. The CDR3 is 14 amino acids. CDR3 loop: CATWDGRLFYKKLF. The DNA of the CDR3 is TGTGCCACCTGGGACGGGCGTCTCTTTTATAAGAAACTCTTT.

The chain combines TRGV8 with TRGJ1 or TRGJ2. The CDR3 consists of 13 residues. Trimming cost V 1 base and J 6 bases; bases outside gene matches: 6. Germline V CDR1 and CDR2: VENAVY, YDSYNSRV. DNA for the CDR3: TGTGCCACCTGGGATAGTATTTGTTATAAGAAACTCTTT. Translation gives CATWDSICYKKLF.

The chain links TRGV4 to TRGJP1. CDR1 EGSTGY and CDR2 YDSYTSSV come from the germline V gene. The V gene end was trimmed by 4 bases and the J gene end by 3 bases; junction bases not matched to a gene: 8. This CDR3 is 15 amino acids long. In nucleotides, the CDR3 is TGTGCCACCTGGGAGGCTATGCCCACTGGTTGGTTCAAGATATTT. This sequence encodes CATWEAMPTGWFKIF.

The chain uses TRGV8 and TRGJP1. Germline-derived CDR1 and CDR2 are VENAVY and YDSYNSRV. This CDR3 has 17 residues. Trimming cost V 4 bases and J 3 bases; bases outside gene matches: 14. This CDR3 reads CATWDRGEEATGWFKIF. The DNA of the CDR3 is TGTGCCACCTGGGACAGGGGAGAGGAGGCCACTGGTTGGTTCAAGATATTT.

About this clone: An end of the junction differs from the germline gene, which may be a read error. The J gene is TRGJ1 or TRGJ2, the V gene TRGV4. The CDR3 runs to 12 residues. The germline V gene has CDR1 EGSTGY and CDR2 YDSYTSSV. CDR3 sequence: CATWTPYYKKLF. As DNA, the CDR3 is TGTGCCACCTGGACCCCATATTACAAGAAACTCTTT.

This clone was counted only a few times. Other nucleotide sequences in the sample specify the same CDR3. The rearrangement links TRGV2 to TRGJ1 or TRGJ2. The V gene end was trimmed by 2 bases and the J gene end by 6 bases; junction bases not matched to a gene: 4. This CDR3 region has 12 residues. Germline CDR1 EGSNGY, CDR2 YDSYNSKV. The DNA of the CDR3 is TGTGCCACCTGGGACGTGTCTTATAAGAAACTCTTT. Its translation is CATWDVSYKKLF.

This clone was detected only a few times. The chain uses TRGV8 and TRGJ1 or TRGJ2. Germline CDR1 reads VENAVY; CDR2 reads YDSYNSRV. Trimming cost V 0 bases and J 6 bases; bases outside gene matches: 5. This CDR3 is built from 13 residues. The CDR3 nucleotides are TGTGCCACCTGGGATAGGCCGGCTTATAAGAAACTCTTT. Translation: CATWDRPAYKKLF.

This clone came up a few times. Distinct nucleotide sequences in the sample also encode this CDR3. The V gene is TRGV9, the J gene TRGJ1 or TRGJ2. The CDR3 sequence is 13 residues long. CDR1 is GITISATS, CDR2 ISYDGTV, per germline (reference sequence). J lost 2 bases, V lost 4 bases, and 5 bases had no gene match. The CDR3 DNA reads TGTGCCTTGTGGGACCCCCATTATTATAAGAAACTCTTT. Translated: CALWDPHYYKKLF.